Listed below are T cell receptor beta chains from one sample, sequenced in a study of blood T cell repertoires in COVID-19. Profiled with immunoSEQ multiplex PCR; TCRdb holds only in-frame clones, not every one. Of around 100,000 clones in the sample, 80% to 90% were seen once. The sample consisted of peripheral blood. The receptors were gathered from a human donor in a cohort sampled during active COVID-19. The CDR3 runs from the conserved cysteine through the conserved F or W. D genes are given only for firm matches.

D	V	J	CDR3
TRBD1	TRBV2	TRBJ1-2	CASSEASQDRGGYGYTF
TRBD1	TRBV28	TRBJ2-2	CASSPRGRGLTGELFF
.	TRBV28	TRBJ2-1	CASSLERLYNEQFF
.	TRBV19	TRBJ1-5	CASSIYRVSNQPQHF
.	TRBV30	TRBJ2-7	CAWSALSYEQYF
TRBD1	TRBV5-1	TRBJ1-5	CASSLTGENQPQHF
.	TRBV7-9	TRBJ2-7	CASHPRVYEQYF
TRBD2	TRBV6-5	TRBJ2-2	CASSSGTTNTGELFF
.	TRBV5-4	TRBJ2-7	CASSFSWEARSEQYF
.	TRBV27	TRBJ1-1	CASSMTVNTEAFF
.	TRBV15	TRBJ2-7	CATSREGSEQYF
.	TRBV11-2	TRBJ1-1	CASSLDPGIRAEAFF
.	TRBV10-3	TRBJ1-4	CAISEGAGINEKLFF
TRBD1	TRBV28	TRBJ1-6	CASSRDFRTGDSPLHF
TRBD2	TRBV12-3/TRBV12-4	TRBJ2-1	CASSSGGGREQFF
.	TRBV9	TRBJ2-5	CASSVGGQETQYF
.	TRBV11-2	TRBJ1-5	CASALDSNQPQHF
TRBD1	TRBV6-2/TRBV6-3	TRBJ2-2	CASSDRVEATGELFF
TRBD1	TRBV27	TRBJ1-2	CASSLLGQGAYGYTF
TRBD1	TRBV5-1	TRBJ1-6	CASSLAPTGTNSPLHF
TRBD1	TRBV27	TRBJ1-1	CASSWDSSAEAFF
.	TRBV6-5	TRBJ1-2	CASRAAASNGYTF
TRBD2	TRBV28	TRBJ2-3	CATGGVDTQYF
.	TRBV6-2/TRBV6-3	TRBJ1-2	CASSPPGNHGYTF
.	TRBV2	TRBJ2-2	CASSEVRGRTGELFF
TRBD2	TRBV9	TRBJ2-1	CASSVSGNYNEQFF
TRBD2	TRBV12-3/TRBV12-4	TRBJ2-7	CASSLRGGYEQYF
.	TRBV19	TRBJ1-2	CASSISGSPNRAYGYTF
.	TRBV15	TRBJ2-1	CATSTSREAYNEQFF
TRBD1	TRBV10-3	TRBJ2-2	CATAPAGTGNTGELFF
.	TRBV5-1	TRBJ2-7	CASSPQGMGSYEQYF
.	TRBV11-3	TRBJ2-5	CASSARRGGEETQYF
.	TRBV7-9	TRBJ2-7	CASEGVSYEQYF
.	TRBV28	TRBJ1-5	CASTLNGGANNQPQHF
.	TRBV19	TRBJ1-5	CANLDDQPQHF
.	TRBV7-2	TRBJ2-2	CASSLGAGRSTGELFF
.	TRBV3-1/TRBV3-2	TRBJ2-2	CASADYPNTGELFF
.	TRBV30	TRBJ1-1	CAWSAGGTEAFF
.	TRBV29-1	TRBJ1-1	CSVGRAGTEAFF
TRBD1	TRBV7-9	TRBJ2-7	CASSPNSGTGRTEQYF
TRBD2	TRBV7-2	TRBJ2-7	CASSPSGTLSEQYF